Listed here are 20 T cell receptor beta chains from one sample, sequenced in a study of blood T cell repertoires in COVID-19. The repertoire was sequenced with immunoSEQ multiplex PCR; TCRdb's copy has only in-frame clones and lacks some. The sample shows 60,000 or so clones, around 80% of them seen only once. The sequenced material came from peripheral blood. These receptors all come from a woman of 80 years or more with acute or convalescent COVID-19.

The rearrangement links TRBV7-9 to TRBJ2-3; 10 nucleotides align to TRBD2. There are 16 residues in the CDR3. Germline trimming cut 6 bases from V and 1 base from J; bases unmatched to any gene: 7. Germline CDR1 SEHNR, CDR2 FQNEAQ (reference sequence). The CDR3 DNA follows: TGTGCCAGCAGACGCATAGCGGGGGGAGGCACAGATACGCAGTATTTT. Translation: CASRRIAGGGTDTQYF.

The chain uses TRBV3-1 (or the pseudogene TRBV3-2) and TRBJ2-7, with D perhaps matching TRBD1 (5 bases). The CDR3 spans 15 residues. The germline V and J ends were trimmed by 1 base and 6 bases, with 16 bases remaining between them. Per the germline V gene, CDR1 is LGHDT and CDR2 is YNNKEL (reference sequence). For the CDR3, the DNA is TGTGCCAGCAGCCAAGGTCAGGGATATTTTGGCGAGCAGTACTTC. This translates into CASSQGQGYFGEQYF.

The chain couples TRBV7-9 to TRBJ1-1, with 9 bases that match TRBD1. Germline lookup yields CDR1 SEHNR and CDR2 FQNEAQ (reference sequence). V lost 4 bases to trimming and J lost 6 bases; unmatched junction nucleotides: 9. This CDR3 has 15 residues. The CDR3 loop reads CASSSPGTGKPEAFF. For the CDR3, the DNA is TGTGCCAGCAGCTCCCCCGGGACAGGGAAGCCTGAAGCTTTCTTT.

The chain recombines TRBV5-1 with TRBJ2-7, with 11 positions matching TRBD2. Germline V gene sequence: CDR1 SGHRS, CDR2 YFSETQ. With 1 base clipped from V and 3 bases from J, the junction kept 9 bases outside the gene matches. The CDR3 is 17 residues long. CDR3 in amino acids: CASSLWGTSGGIYEQYF. DNA for the CDR3: TGCGCCAGCAGCTTGTGGGGTACTAGCGGGGGCATCTACGAGCAGTACTTC.

The chain has TRBV11-2 and TRBJ2-2, with D unclear. Germline CDR1 and CDR2: SGHAT and FQNNGV. The V gene lost 1 base and the J gene lost 7 bases, with 13 bases spanning the gap. This CDR3 is built from 15 residues. CDR3 in amino acids: CASSLVGLLSGELFF. As DNA, the CDR3 is TGTGCCAGCAGCTTAGTGGGCTTACTGAGCGGGGAGCTGTTTTTT.

The gene calls are TRBV6-1 and TRBJ1-2, with D uncertain. This CDR3 is built from 13 residues. Germline V CDR1 and CDR2: MNHNS, SASEGT. Trimming removed 4 bases at V and 2 bases at J, with 8 bases between. CDR3 sequence: CASSGALNYGYTF. In nucleotides, the CDR3 is TGTGCCAGCAGTGGAGCCCTAAACTATGGCTACACCTTC.

This rearrangement joins TRBV6-5 to TRBJ2-6; weak D call: TRBD1 (6 bases). CDR3 length: 16 residues. Trimming removed 2 bases at V and 2 bases at J, with 10 bases between. Germline CDR1 reads MNHEY; CDR2 reads SVGAGI. CDR3 nucleotide sequence: TGTGCCAGCAGTTACAGGGGGACACCTGGGGCCAACGTCCTGACTTTC. Its translation is CASSYRGTPGANVLTF.

This clone has only one observation. Here the CDR3 reads CASSSYRGFWYGYTF. DNA of the CDR3: TGTGCCAGCAGCTCTTACAGGGGTTTCTGGTATGGCTACACCTTC. The V call is TRBV5-6, the J call TRBJ1-2; 7 bases map to TRBD1. Looked up from germline, CDR1 is SGHDT and CDR2 is YYEEEE. V was pared by 3 bases and J by 5 bases, with 10 bases of the junction left unmatched. The CDR3 length is 15 residues.

The gene calls are TRBV2 and TRBJ1-2; D is unresolved. The CDR3 has 11 amino acids. V dropped 9 bases and J dropped 8 bases, with 13 bases sitting between them. Germline-derived CDR1 and CDR2 are SNHLY and FYNNEI. CDR3 coding DNA: TGTGCCAGGTCGAACCAACGGGGCTACACCTTC. This codes for CARSNQRGYTF.

The V and J genes are TRBV2 and TRBJ1-5, with TRBD1 identical over 12 bases. The junction had 5 bases not matched to a gene; V was cut back by 7 bases and J by 7 bases. Per germline, CDR1 SNHLY and CDR2 FYNNEI. CDR3 size: 14 residues. The CDR3 reads CASKGQGAGQPQHF. The CDR3 nucleotides read TGTGCCAGCAAGGGACAGGGGGCAGGACAGCCCCAGCATTTT.

The genes are TRBV29-1 and TRBJ1-1; D is perhaps TRBD1 (5 bases). Germline V gives CDR1 SQVTM, CDR2 ANQGSEA. This CDR3 is 12 amino acids long. The V end was cut by 4 bases, the J end by 3 bases, with 9 bases between. The CDR3 region is CSVVRGDTEAFF. The CDR3 coding sequence is TGCAGCGTTGTAAGGGGCGACACTGAAGCTTTCTTT.

This clone was seen only once. This chain connects TRBV5-4 to TRBJ1-1; D is uncertain. Trimming stripped 2 bases from V and 4 bases from J, with 15 bases between. In germline, CDR1 is SGHNT, CDR2 YYREEE (reference sequence). CDR3 length: 15 residues. As DNA, the CDR3 is TGTGCCAGCAGCTTCATGGAGCGGGCGCGCACTGAAGCTTTCTTT. As protein: CASSFMERARTEAFF.

This clone is a singleton in its sample. The V and J genes are TRBV6-5 and TRBJ1-2; 7 bases are a match to TRBD1. Germline assignment: CDR1 MNHEY and CDR2 SVGAGI. This CDR3 comprises 12 residues. V trimming: 5 bases; J trimming: 4 bases; junction bases outside the gene matches: 1. This CDR3 is CASSRDSYGYTF. The CDR3, as DNA: TGTGCCAGCAGTCGGGACAGCTATGGCTACACCTTC.

This chain joins TRBV11-2 and TRBJ1-2, with D possibly matching TRBD1 (5 bases). CDR1 is SGHAT and CDR2 is FQNNGV in the germline V gene. The CDR3 consists of 15 residues. Trimming shortened V by 1 base and J by 2 bases, and 11 bases separated the two germline ends. Written as DNA, the CDR3 is TGTGCCAGCAGCTTAGCCTTTGGGGGGAACTATGGCTACACCTTC. It specifies CASSLAFGGNYGYTF. The full variable domain, completed using reference TRBV11-2 and TRBJ1-2, is EAGVAQSPRYKIIEKRQSVAFWCNPISGHATLYWYQQILGQGPKLLIQFQNNGVVDDSQLPKDRFSAERLKGVDSTLKIQPAKLEDSAVYLCASSLAFGGNYGYTFGSGTRLTVV.

The chain is built from TRBV27 and TRBJ1-1, with 9 bases matching TRBD1. The CDR3 has 16 residues. V lost 4 bases, J lost 0 bases, and 6 bases stayed unmatched. Looked up from germline, CDR1 is MNHEY and CDR2 is SMNVEV (reference sequence). The CDR3 loop is CASSWDRARMNTEAFF. CDR3 nucleotides: TGTGCCAGCAGTTGGGACAGGGCTAGGATGAACACTGAAGCTTTCTTT.

This chain joins TRBV6-5 and TRBJ2-3; 12 nucleotides agree with TRBD2. V shed 7 bases, J shed 11 bases, and the junction held 13 bases outside the gene matches. The CDR3 is 15 amino acids. Per the germline V gene, CDR1 is MNHEY and CDR2 is SVGAGI. CDR3 in amino acids: CASKPPSGGAGEQYF. The CDR3 bases are TGTGCCAGCAAACCCCCTAGCGGGGGGGCCGGGGAGCAGTATTTT.

The genes are TRBV19 and TRBJ2-1; D may be TRBD1 (6 bases). The germline V and J ends were trimmed by 3 bases and 0 bases, with 9 bases remaining between them. The germline gives CDR1 LNHDA, CDR2 SQIVND (reference sequence). The CDR3 covers 15 residues. DNA for the CDR3: TGTGCCAGTAGTATGGGACAAAGCTCCTACAATGAGCAGTTCTTC. It codes for CASSMGQSSYNEQFF.

This rearrangement joins TRBV7-3 to TRBJ2-3; no clear D gene. The V end lost 1 base, the J end lost 4 bases, and 6 bases lay between the germline ends. This CDR3 spans 13 amino acids. Germline CDR1 and CDR2: SGHTA and FQGTGA. CDR3 residues: CASSLIQADTQYF. The DNA for the CDR3 is TGTGCCAGCAGCTTAATCCAGGCAGATACGCAGTATTTT.

This clone has only one observation. This rearrangement joins TRBV5-4 to TRBJ2-5; TRBD1 matches at 7 bases. Germline CDR1 is SGHNT and CDR2 is YYREEE (reference sequence). Unmatched junction bases numbered 2, after V lost 2 bases and J lost 1 base. This CDR3 comprises 14 residues. The CDR3, as DNA: TGTGCCAGCAGCTTCACAGGGGTCCAAGAGACCCAGTACTTC. Translation gives CASSFTGVQETQYF.

This clone was observed a handful of times. The chain carries TRBV9 and TRBJ1-6; TRBD1 might be the D (5 bases). The CDR3 covers 13 residues. Germline V lookup: CDR1 SGDLS, CDR2 YYNGEE. Trimming cost V 0 bases and J 10 bases, with 8 bases left between them. This CDR3 reads CASSVGGWSPLHF. CDR3 DNA: TGTGCCAGCAGCGTAGGGGGCTGGTCACCCCTCCACTTT.